This TCR beta chain was captured by sequencing in a study of identical twins. Trimming removed 1 base from V and 4 bases from J, with 13 bases in between. Germline V gene sequence: CDR1 LGHDT, CDR2 YNNKEL (reference sequence). The CDR3 totals 15 residues. This clonotype has only a few counts. One entry per CDR3 protein, called by TCRdb with MiXCR from the 5' RACE reads. The sample contains approximately 210,000 distinct CDR3 sequences, 15% of which appear only once. These data also formed part of another study, on T cells expressing NK-cell markers. According to that study: Beta-chain profiling covered CD3+CD56+NKG2C+, CD3+CD56+NKG2C- and CD3+CD56-NKG2C+ sorted subsets. Dominant NKG2C+ clonotypes were found to form roughly 1.0-7.0% of CD8+ T cells in about 6 donors. Leadership of the CD3+CD56-NKG2C+ fraction also belonged to these clonotypes in several donors. Whether expanded NKG2C+ T cell clones recognized HCMV stayed uncertain.

Sequencing used CD8+ T cells sorted from blood. The genes are TRBV3-1 and TRBJ1-2; weak D call: TRBD1 (5 bases). This TCR was recovered from a woman aged 18-29 years in good health. CDR3 region: CASSQVFRGVYGYTF. The CDR3 DNA sequence: TGTGCCAGCAGCCAAGTCTTTCGGGGGGTCTATGGCTACACCTTC.